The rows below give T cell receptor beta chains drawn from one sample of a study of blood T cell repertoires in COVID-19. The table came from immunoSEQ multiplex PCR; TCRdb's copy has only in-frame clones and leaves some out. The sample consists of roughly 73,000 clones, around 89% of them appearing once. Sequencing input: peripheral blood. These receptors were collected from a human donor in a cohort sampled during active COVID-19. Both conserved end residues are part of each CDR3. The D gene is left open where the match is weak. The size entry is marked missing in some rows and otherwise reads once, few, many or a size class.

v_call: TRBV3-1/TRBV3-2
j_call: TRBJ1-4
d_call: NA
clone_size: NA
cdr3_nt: TGTGCCAGCAGCCAAGAAGGGGAGACAGGAGAAAAACTGTTTTTT
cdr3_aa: CASSQEGETGEKLFF

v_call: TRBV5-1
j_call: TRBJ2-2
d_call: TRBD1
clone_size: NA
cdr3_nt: TGCGCCAGCAGCGGACAGGGGAACACCGGGGAGCTGTTTTTT
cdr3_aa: CASSGQGNTGELFF

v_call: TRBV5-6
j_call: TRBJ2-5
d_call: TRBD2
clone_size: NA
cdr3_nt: TGTGCCAGCAGCGCAAGCGGGAGTCTGGAGACCCAGTACTTC
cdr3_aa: CASSASGSLETQYF

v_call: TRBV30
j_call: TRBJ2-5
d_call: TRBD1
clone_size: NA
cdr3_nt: TGTGCCAGTTCTACAGGGGGCGCGGGAGTGAAGACCCAGTACTTC
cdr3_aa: CASSTGGAGVKTQYF

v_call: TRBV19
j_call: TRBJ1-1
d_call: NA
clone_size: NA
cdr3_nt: TGTGCCAGTAGTATGGAGCAGAACACTGAAGCTTTCTTT
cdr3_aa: CASSMEQNTEAFF

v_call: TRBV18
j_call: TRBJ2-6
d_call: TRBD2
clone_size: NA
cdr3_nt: TGTGCCAGCTCACCCGGGGGGACTAGAACTGGGGCCAACGTCCTGACTTTC
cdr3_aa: CASSPGGTRTGANVLTF

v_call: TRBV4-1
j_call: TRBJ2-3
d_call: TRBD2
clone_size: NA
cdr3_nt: TGCGCCAGCAGCCAAGGTGGGCGTAGCGGGGGGTCAGGGAATACGCAGTATTTT
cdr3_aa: CASSQGGRSGGSGNTQYF

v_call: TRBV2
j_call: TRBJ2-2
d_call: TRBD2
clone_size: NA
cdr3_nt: TGTGCCAGCAGTGAGCTCGGAAGCGGGGGGTACACCGGGGAGCTGTTTTTT
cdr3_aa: CASSELGSGGYTGELFF

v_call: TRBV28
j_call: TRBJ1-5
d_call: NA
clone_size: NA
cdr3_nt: TGTGCCAGCAGTTTATTTCGGACGGAGGGAAATCAGCCCCAGCATTTT
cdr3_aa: CASSLFRTEGNQPQHF

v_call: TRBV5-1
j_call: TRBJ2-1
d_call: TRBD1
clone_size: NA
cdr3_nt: TGCGCCAGCAGCTTGGGCAGGGGGAAAGAGAATGAGCAGTTCTTC
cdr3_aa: CASSLGRGKENEQFF

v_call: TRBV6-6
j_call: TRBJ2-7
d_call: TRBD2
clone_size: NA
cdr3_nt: TGTGCCAGCAGCCGACTAGCGACCGAGCAGTACTTC
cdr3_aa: CASSRLATEQYF

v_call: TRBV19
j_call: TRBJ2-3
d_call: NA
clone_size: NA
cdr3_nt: TGTGCCAGTAGTCTACAGGGGGGGTGGACAGATACGCAGTATTTT
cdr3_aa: CASSLQGGWTDTQYF

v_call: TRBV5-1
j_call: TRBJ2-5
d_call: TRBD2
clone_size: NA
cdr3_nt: TGCGCCAGCAGCTTGGCTGCGGGAGGGGAGGAGACCCAGTACTTC
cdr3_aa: CASSLAAGGEETQYF

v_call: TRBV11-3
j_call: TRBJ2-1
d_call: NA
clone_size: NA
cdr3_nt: TGTGCCAGCAGCCCCGAGGGGGGGTACAATGAGCAGTTCTTC
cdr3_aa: CASSPEGGYNEQFF

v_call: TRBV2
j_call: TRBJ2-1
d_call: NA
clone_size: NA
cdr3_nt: TGTGCCAGCAGCCTTTCGCCGGGAGCGAATGAGCAGTTCTTC
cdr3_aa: CASSLSPGANEQFF

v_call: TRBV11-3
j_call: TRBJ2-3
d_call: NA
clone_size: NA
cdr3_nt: TGTGCCAGCAGCTTAGATAGTCGGCGGGCGGGAAATACGCAGTATTTT
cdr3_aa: CASSLDSRRAGNTQYF

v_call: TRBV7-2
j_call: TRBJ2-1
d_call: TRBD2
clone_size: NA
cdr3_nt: TGTGCCAGCAGCTTAGGCGGGGGGGCTCGCTCCTACAATGAGCAGTTCTTC
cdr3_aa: CASSLGGGARSYNEQFF

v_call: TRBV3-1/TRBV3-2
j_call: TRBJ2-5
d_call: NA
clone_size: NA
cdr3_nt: TGTGCCAGCAGAGGGTCCTGGGGACAGCCGGGGGAAGAGACCCAGTACTTC
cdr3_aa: CASRGSWGQPGEETQYF

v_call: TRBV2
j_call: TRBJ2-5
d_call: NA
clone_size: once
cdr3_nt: TGTGCCAGCAGTGAACGCGGGACTCAGGAGGAGACCCAGTACTTC
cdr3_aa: CASSERGTQEETQYF

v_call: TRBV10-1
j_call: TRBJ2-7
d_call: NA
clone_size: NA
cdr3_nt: TGCGCCAGTTCCCCCGGGGGGCCATACGAGCAGTACTTC
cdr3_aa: CASSPGGPYEQYF

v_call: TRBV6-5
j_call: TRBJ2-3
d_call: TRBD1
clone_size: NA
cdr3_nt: TGTGCCAGCAGGACGACAGGGGGAACAGATACGCAGTATTTT
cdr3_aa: CASRTTGGTDTQYF

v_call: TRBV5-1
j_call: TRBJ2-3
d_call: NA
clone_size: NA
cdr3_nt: TGCGCCAGCAGCATGTCCCCCCCCCGGGAAGGTTGGACGCAGTATTTT
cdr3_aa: CASSMSPPREGWTQYF

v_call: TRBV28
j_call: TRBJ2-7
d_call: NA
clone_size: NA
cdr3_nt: TGTGCCAGCAGTCCCTGGGGCGCAGGCGACTCCTACGAGCAGTACTTC
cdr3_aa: CASSPWGAGDSYEQYF

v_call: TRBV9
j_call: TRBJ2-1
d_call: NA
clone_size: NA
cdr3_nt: TGTGCCAGCAGCGGGGAGGTGGGTGGACACAATGAGCAGTTCTTC
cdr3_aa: CASSGEVGGHNEQFF

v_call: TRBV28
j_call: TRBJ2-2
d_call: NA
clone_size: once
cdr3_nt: TGTGCCAGCAGGGACGACAGGACCCCTACCGGGGAGCTGTTTTTT
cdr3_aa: CASRDDRTPTGELFF

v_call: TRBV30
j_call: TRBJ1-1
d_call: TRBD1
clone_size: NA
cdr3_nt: TGTGCCTGGAGGGGACAGGGCTACACTGAAGCTTTCTTT
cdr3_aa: CAWRGQGYTEAFF

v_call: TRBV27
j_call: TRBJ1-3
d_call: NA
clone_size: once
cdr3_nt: TGTGCCAGCAGTTCCCTCACAGGAAACACCATATATTTT
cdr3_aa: CASSSLTGNTIYF

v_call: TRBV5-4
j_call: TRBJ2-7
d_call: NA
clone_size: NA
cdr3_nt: TGTGCCAGCAGCCAGAGCCGGAGCTCCTACGAGCAGTACTTC
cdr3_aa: CASSQSRSSYEQYF

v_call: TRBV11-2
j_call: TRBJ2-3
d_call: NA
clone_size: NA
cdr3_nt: TGTGCCAGCAGCTCGGTTAACACAGATACGCAGTATTTT
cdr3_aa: CASSSVNTDTQYF

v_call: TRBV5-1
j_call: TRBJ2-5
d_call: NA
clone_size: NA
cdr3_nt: TGCGCCAGCAGCTTGGTAGGGACATCCCAAGAGACCCAGTACTTC
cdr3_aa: CASSLVGTSQETQYF

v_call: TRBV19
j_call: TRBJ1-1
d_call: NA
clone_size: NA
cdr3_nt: TGTGCCAGTAGCAGAAATACCCTGAACACTGAAGCTTTCTTT
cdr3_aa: CASSRNTLNTEAFF

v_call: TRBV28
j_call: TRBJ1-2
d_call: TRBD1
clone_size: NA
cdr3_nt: TGTGCCAGCAATAAACAGGGGGCTGGTCGAGGCTACACCTTC
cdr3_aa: CASNKQGAGRGYTF

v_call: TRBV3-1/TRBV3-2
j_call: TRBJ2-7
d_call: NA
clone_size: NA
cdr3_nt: TGTGCCAGCAGCCAAGGCCCTAGCGTCCTGGGGTACGAGCAGTACTTC
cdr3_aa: CASSQGPSVLGYEQYF

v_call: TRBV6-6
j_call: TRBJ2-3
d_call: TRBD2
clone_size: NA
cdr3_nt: TGTGCCAGCAGTTACTCGGCGGCGGGAGGCACAGATACGCAGTATTTT
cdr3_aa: CASSYSAAGGTDTQYF

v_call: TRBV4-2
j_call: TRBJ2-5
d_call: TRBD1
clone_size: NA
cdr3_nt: TGTGCCAGCAGCCAATCGACAGGGGCAGAGACCCAGTACTTC
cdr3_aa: CASSQSTGAETQYF

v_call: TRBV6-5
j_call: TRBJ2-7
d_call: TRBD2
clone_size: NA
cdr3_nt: TGTGCCAGCAGTTACGGACGATCGGGGGGGATGGCAGAGCAGTACTTC
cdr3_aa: CASSYGRSGGMAEQYF

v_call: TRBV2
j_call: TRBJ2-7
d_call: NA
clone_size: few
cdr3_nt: TGTGCCAGCAGGCGGACAGCCGCCTACGAGCAGTACTTC
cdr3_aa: CASRRTAAYEQYF

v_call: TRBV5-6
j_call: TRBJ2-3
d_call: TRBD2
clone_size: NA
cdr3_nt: TGTGCCAGCAGCTTGGCACTAGCGGGGGCCGCGGATACGCAGTATTTT
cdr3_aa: CASSLALAGAADTQYF

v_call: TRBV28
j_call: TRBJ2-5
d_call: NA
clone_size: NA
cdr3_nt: TGTGCCAGCCAGAAGAGGGAGACCCAGTACTTC
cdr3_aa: CASQKRETQYF

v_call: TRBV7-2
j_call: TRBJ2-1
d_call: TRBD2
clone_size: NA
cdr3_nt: TGTGCCAGCAGCCGGACTAGCGGGGCCTACAATGAGCAGTTCTTC
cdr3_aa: CASSRTSGAYNEQFF

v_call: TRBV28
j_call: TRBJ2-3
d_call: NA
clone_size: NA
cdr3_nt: TGTGCCAGCTCTGGGGGGGCTAGGGGCACAGATACGCAGTATTTT
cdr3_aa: CASSGGARGTDTQYF

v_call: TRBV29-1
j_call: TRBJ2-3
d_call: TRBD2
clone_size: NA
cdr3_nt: TGCAGCGTCGGTTCCGGGACTAGCGGGAGCTATACGCAGTATTTT
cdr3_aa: CSVGSGTSGSYTQYF

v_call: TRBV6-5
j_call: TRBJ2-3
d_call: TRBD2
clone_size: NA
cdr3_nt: TGTGCCAGCCTAGCGGGGGGAGATACGCAGTATTTT
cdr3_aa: CASLAGGDTQYF

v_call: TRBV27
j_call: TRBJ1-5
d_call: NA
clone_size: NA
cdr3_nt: TGTGCCAGCAGTTTATCGGCAGGGGCCTATAGCAATCAGCCCCAGCATTTT
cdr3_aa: CASSLSAGAYSNQPQHF

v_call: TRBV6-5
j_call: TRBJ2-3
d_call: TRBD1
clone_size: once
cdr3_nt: TGTGCCAGCCCGGAAGGACAGGGGGCGACAGATACGCAGTATTTT
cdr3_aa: CASPEGQGATDTQYF

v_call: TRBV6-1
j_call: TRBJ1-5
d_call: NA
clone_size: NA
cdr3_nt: TGTGCCAGCAGTGGCCAGTATCTAACAGGGAACAATCAGCCCCAGCATTTT
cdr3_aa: CASSGQYLTGNNQPQHF

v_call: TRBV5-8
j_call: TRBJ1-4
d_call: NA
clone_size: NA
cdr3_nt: TGTGCCAGCAGCTTGGAGGGGGTTTCAACTAATGAAAAACTGTTTTTT
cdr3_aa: CASSLEGVSTNEKLFF

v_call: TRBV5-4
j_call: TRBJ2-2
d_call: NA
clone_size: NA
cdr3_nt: TGTGCCAGCAGCTTGACAGGGAACGGGGAGCTGTTTTTT
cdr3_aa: CASSLTGNGELFF

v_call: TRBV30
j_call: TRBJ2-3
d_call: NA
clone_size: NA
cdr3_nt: TGTGCCTGGAAGGCGGCGGCTAGCACAGATACGCAGTATTTT
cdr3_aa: CAWKAAASTDTQYF

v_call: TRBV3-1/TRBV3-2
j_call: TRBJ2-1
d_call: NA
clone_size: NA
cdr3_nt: TGTGCCAGCAGACCCGGACAGTACAATGAGCAGTTCTTC
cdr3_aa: CASRPGQYNEQFF

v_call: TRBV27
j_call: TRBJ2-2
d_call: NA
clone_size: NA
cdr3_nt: TGTGCCAGCAGCCCTGACGGGTATGCCGGGGAGCTGTTTTTT
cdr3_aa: CASSPDGYAGELFF

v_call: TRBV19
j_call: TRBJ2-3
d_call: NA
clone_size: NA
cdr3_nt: TGTGCCAGTAGTACAGGGGCAGATACGCAGTATTTT
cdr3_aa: CASSTGADTQYF

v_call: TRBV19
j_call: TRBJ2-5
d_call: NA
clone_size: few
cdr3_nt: TGTGCCAGTAGTCCCCAAGGGGGTTTGGAGACCCAGTACTTC
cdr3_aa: CASSPQGGLETQYF

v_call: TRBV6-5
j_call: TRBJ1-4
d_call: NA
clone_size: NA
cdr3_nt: TGTGCCAGCAGTCACGACAGTGAAAAACTGTTTTTT
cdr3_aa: CASSHDSEKLFF

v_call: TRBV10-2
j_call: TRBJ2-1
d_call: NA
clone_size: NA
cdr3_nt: TGCGCCAGCACGGGGGGCCCGGGGTCCTACAATGAGCAGTTCTTC
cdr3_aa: CASTGGPGSYNEQFF